The present T cell receptor beta chain was sequenced within a study of PD-1 blockade in classical Hodgkin lymphoma. In the study overall: Once every 2 weeks, patients received intravenous nivolumab at 3 mg/kg.

With regard to this clone: Its antigen remains unknown.

The table came from immunoSEQ multiplex PCR; TCRdb's copy has only in-frame clones and leaves some out. The sample lists tens of thousands of clones, approximately 73% seen once, with approximately 15% in the top ten. Study outcomes and limitations: Diminished baseline TCR diversity has been reported in newly diagnosed patients relative to healthy donors. At C4D1, TCR diversity had climbed significantly for CD4+ cells, though not for CD8+ cells. Why the repertoires differ is still unclear, perhaps disease activity or prior therapy.

Every patient was affected by relapse after autologous stem cell transplantation, while exposure to brentuximab vedotin was not uniform. The clonotype was recovered from a human donor with classical Hodgkin lymphoma. The sequences come from peripheral blood mononuclear cells (PBMCs), collected before the second cycle of nivolumab.

The CDR3 DNA reads TGTGCCATCAGTGGACAAAGCGGGAGGCAAGAGACCCAGTACTTC. This translates into CAISGQSGRQETQYF. This sequence joins TRBV10-3 and TRBJ2-5; 9 bases are shared with TRBD2. CDR3 length: 15 amino acids. Germline assignment: CDR1 ENHRY and CDR2 SYGVKD. Trimming took 4 bases from V and 2 from J; bases not matched to a gene: 5.